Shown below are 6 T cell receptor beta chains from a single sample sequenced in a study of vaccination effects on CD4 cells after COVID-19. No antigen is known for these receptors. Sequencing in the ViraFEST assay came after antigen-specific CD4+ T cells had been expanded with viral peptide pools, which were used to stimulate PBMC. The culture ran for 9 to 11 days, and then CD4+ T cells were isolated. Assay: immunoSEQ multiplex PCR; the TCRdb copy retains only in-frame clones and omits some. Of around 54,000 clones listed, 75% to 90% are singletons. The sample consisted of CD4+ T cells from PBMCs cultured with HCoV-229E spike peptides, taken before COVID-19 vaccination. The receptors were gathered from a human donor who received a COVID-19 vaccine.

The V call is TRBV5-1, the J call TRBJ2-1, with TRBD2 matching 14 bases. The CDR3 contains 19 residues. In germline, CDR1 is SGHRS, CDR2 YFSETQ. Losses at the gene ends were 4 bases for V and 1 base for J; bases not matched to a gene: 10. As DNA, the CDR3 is TGCGCCAGCAGCGCCATGACTAGCGGGGGGGGTCGATCCTACAATGAGCAGTTCTTC. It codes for CASSAMTSGGGRSYNEQFF.

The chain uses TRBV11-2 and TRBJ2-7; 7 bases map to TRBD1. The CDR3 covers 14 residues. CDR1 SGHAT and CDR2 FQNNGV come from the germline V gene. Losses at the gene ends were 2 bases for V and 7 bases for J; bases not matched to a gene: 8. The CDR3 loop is CASSLTRGRGEQYV. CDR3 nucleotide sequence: TGTGCCAGCAGCTTAACCCGGGGCAGGGGGGAGCAGTACGTC.

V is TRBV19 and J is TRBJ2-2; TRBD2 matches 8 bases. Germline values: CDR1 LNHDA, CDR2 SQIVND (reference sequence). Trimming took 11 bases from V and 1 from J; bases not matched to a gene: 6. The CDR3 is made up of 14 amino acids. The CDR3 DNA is TGTGCCGCGCGGCGGGGGGAGAACACCGGGGAGCTGTTTTTT. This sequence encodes CAARRGENTGELFF.

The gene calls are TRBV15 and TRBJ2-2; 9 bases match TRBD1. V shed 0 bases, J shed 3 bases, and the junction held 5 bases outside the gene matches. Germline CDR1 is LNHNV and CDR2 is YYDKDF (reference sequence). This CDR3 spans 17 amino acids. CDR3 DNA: TGTGCCACCAGCAGAGATCGAAGGACAGGGGACACCGGGGAGCTGTTTTTT. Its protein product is CATSRDRRTGDTGELFF.

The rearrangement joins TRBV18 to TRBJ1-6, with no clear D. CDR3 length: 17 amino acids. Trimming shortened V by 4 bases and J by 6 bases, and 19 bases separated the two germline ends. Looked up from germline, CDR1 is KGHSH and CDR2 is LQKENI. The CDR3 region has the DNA TGTGCCAGCTCACTGATCACGACCGCATTGGGTAATTCACCCCTCCACTTT. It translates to CASSLITTALGNSPLHF.

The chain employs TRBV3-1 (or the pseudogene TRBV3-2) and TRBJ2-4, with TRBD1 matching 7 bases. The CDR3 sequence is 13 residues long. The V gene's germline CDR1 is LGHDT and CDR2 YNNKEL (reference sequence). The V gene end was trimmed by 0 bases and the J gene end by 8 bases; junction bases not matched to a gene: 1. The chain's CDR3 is CASSQDRGHIQYF. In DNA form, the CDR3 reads TGTGCCAGCAGCCAAGATAGGGGGCACATTCAGTACTTC.